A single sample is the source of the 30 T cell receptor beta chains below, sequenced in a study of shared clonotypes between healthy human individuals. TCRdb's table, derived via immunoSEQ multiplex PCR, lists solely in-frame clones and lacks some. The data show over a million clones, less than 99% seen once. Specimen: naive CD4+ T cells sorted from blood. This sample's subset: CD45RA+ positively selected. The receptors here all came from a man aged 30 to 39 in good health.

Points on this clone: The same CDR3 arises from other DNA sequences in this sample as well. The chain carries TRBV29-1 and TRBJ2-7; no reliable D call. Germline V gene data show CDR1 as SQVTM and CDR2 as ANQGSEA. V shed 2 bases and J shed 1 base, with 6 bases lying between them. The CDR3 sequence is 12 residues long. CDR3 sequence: CSVEWGSYEQYF. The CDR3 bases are TGCAGCGTTGAATGGGGATCCTACGAGCAGTACTTC.

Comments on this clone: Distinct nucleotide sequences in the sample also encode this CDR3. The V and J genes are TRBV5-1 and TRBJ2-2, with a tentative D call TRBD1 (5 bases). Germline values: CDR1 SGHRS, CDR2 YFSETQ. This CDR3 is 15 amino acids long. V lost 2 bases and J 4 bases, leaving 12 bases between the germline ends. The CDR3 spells CASSLGQGFTGELFF. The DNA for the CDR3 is TGCGCCAGCAGCTTAGGTCAGGGCTTCACCGGGGAGCTGTTTTTT.

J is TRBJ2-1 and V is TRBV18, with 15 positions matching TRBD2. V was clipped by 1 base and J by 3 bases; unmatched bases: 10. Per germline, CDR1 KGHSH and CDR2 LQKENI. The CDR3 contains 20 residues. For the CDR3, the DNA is TGTGCCAGCTCACCACGGCTCGGGACTAGCGGGAGGCAGGGCTACAATGAGCAGTTCTTC. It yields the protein CASSPRLGTSGRQGYNEQFF.

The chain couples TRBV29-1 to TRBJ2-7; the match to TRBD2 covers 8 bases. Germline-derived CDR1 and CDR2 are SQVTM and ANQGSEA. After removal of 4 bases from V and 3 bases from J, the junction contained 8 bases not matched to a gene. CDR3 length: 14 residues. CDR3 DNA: TGCAGCGTTGGGGAGACTAGCGCAAACTACGAGCAGTACTTC. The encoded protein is CSVGETSANYEQYF.

CDR3 nucleotides: TGTGCCAGCAGCTTACGGGACACTTGGGCCGGGGAGCTGTTTTTT. Amino acids: CASSLRDTWAGELFF. The chain links TRBV7-8 to TRBJ2-2, with D tentatively TRBD1 (6 bases). The V and J ends lost 2 bases and 6 bases respectively, with 13 bases between them. The CDR3 is made up of 15 amino acids. Germline V gives CDR1 SGHVS, CDR2 FQNEAQ.

CDR3 protein: CASSPYGSTYEQYF. The CDR3 bases are TGTGCCAGCTCACCATATGGGTCCACCTACGAGCAGTACTTC. The genes are TRBV18 and TRBJ2-7, with D unclear. V was pared by 2 bases and J by 2 bases, with 10 bases between. The CDR3 consists of 14 residues. Germline V gene data show CDR1 as KGHSH and CDR2 as LQKENI.

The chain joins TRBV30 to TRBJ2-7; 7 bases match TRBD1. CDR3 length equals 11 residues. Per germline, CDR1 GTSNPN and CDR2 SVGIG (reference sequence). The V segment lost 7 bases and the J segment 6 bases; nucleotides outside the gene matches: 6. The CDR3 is CASSQGVEQYF. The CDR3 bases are TGTGCCTCCTCGCAGGGGGTCGAGCAGTACTTC.

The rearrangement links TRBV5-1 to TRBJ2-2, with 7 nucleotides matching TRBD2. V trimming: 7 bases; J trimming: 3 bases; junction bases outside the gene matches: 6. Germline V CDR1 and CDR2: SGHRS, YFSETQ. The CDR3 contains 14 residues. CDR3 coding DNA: TGCGCCAGCGAGACGGGAGGCCACACCGGGGAGCTGTTTTTT. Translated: CASETGGHTGELFF.

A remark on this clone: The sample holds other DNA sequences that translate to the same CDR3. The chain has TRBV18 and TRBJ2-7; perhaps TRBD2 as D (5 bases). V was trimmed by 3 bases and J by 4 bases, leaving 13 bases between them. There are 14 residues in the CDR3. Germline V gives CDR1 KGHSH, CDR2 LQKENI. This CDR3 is CASSPPGVPYEQYF. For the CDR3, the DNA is TGTGCCAGCTCACCCCCCGGGGTCCCTTACGAGCAGTACTTC.

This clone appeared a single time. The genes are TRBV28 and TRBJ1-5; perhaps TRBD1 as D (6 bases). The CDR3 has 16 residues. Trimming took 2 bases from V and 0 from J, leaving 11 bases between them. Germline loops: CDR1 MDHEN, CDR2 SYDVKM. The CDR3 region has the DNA TGTGCCAGCAGTTTAGTGGGGGCATATAGCAATCAGCCCCAGCATTTT. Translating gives CASSLVGAYSNQPQHF.

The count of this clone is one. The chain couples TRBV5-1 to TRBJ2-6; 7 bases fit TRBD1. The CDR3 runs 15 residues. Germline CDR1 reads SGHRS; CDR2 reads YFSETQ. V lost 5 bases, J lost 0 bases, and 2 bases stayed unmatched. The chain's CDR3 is CASSAGGSGANVLTF. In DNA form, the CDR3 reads TGCGCCAGCAGTGCAGGGGGCTCTGGGGCCAACGTCCTGACTTTC. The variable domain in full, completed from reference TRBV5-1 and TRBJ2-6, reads KAGVTQTPRYLIKTRGQQVTLSCSPISGHRSVSWYQQTPGQGLQFLFEYFSETQRNKGNFPGRFSGRQFSNSRSEMNVSTLELGDSALYLCASSAGGSGANVLTFGAGSRLTVL.

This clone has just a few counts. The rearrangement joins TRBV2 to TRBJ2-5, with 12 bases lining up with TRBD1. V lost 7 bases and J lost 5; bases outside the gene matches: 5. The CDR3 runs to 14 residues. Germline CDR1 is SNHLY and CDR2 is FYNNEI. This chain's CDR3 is CASKWDRGRETQYF. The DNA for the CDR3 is TGTGCCAGCAAATGGGACAGGGGGCGGGAGACCCAGTACTTC.

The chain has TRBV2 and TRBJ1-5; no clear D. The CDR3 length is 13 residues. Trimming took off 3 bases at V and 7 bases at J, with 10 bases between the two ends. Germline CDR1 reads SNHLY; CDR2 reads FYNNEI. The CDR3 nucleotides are TGTGCCAGCAGTGACTATGGGAGACAGCCCCAGCATTTT. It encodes CASSDYGRQPQHF.

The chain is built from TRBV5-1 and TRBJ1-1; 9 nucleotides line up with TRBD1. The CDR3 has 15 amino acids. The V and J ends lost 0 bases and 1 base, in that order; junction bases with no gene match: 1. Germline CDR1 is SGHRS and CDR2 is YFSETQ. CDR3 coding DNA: TGCGCCAGCAGCTTGGTACAGGGGGCGAACACTGAAGCTTTCTTT. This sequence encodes CASSLVQGANTEAFF.

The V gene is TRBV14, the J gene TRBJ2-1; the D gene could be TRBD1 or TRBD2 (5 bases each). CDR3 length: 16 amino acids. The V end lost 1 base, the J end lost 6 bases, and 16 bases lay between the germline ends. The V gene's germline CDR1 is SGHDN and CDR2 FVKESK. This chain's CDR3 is CASSQGRDEVSNEQFF. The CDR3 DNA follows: TGTGCCAGCAGCCAAGGCAGGGACGAAGTAAGCAATGAGCAGTTCTTC.

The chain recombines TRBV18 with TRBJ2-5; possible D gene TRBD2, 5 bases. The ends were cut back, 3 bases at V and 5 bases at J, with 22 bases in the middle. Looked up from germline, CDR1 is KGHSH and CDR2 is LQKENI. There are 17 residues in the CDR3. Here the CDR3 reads CASSPRALSATGETQYF. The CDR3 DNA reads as TGTGCCAGCTCACCGCGCGCCCTCAGTGCGACGGGGGAGACCCAGTACTTC.

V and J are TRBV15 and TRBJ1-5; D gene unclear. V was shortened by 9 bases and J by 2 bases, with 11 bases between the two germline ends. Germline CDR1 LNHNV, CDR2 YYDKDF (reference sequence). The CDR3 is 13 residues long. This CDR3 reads CATRRVGNQPQHF. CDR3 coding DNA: TGTGCCACGAGACGAGTGGGCAATCAGCCCCAGCATTTT. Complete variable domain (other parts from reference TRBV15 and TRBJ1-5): DAMVIQNPRYQVTQFGKPVTLSCSQTLNHNVMYWYQQKSSQAPKLLFHYYDKDFNNEADTPDNFQSRRPNTSFCFLDIRSPGLGDTAMYLCATRRVGNQPQHFGDGTRLSIL.

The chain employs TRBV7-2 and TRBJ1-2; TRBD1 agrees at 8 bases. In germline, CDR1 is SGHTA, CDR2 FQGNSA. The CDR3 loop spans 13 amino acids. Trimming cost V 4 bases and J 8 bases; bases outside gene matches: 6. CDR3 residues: CASSSTGGTGYTF. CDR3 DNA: TGTGCCAGCAGCTCCACAGGGGGGACGGGCTACACCTTC.

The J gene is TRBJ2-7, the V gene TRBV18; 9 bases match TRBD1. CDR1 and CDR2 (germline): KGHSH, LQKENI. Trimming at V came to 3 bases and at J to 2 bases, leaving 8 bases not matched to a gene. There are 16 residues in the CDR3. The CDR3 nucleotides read TGTGCCAGCTCACCTGGGACAGGGATGCTAGCCTACGAGCAGTACTTC. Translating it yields CASSPGTGMLAYEQYF.

In DNA, the CDR3 is TGCAGCGTTGACGGACCCCGGGGAGAGACCCAGTACTTC. Translated: CSVDGPRGETQYF. The genes are TRBV29-1 and TRBJ2-5, with D possibly matching TRBD2 (5 bases). The germline CDR1 and CDR2 sequences are SQVTM and ANQGSEA. The CDR3 consists of 13 residues. The V end lost 3 bases, the J end lost 4 bases, and 12 bases lay between the germline ends.

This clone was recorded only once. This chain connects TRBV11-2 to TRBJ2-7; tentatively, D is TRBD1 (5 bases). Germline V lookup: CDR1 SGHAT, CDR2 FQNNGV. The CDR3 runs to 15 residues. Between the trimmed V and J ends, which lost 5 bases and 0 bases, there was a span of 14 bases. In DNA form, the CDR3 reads TGTGCCAGCAGCCCGAAAGTCACAGGCTCCTACGAGCAGTACTTC. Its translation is CASSPKVTGSYEQYF.

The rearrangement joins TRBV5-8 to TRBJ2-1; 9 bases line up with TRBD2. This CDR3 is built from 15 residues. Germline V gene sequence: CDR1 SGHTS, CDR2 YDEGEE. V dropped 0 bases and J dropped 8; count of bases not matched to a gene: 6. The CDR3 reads CASSLDSGSRDEQFF. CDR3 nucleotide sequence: TGTGCCAGCAGCTTGGATAGCGGGAGTAGGGATGAGCAGTTCTTC.

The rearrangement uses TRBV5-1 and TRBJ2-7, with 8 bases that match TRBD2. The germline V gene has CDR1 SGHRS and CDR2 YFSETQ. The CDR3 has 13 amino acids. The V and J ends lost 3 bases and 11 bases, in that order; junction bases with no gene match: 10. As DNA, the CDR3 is TGCGCCAGCAGCTCGATAGCGGGACTAGTGGAGTACTTC. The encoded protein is CASSSIAGLVEYF.

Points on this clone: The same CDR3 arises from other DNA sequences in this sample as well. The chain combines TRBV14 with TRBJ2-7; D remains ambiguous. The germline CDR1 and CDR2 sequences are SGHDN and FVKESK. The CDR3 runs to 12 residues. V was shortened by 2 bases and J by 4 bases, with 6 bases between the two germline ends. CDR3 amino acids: CASSQIFYEQYF. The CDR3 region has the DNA TGTGCCAGCAGCCAAATTTTTTACGAGCAGTACTTC. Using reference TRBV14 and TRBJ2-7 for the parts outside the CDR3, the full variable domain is EAGVTQFPSHSVIEKGQTVTLRCDPISGHDNLYWYRRVMGKEIKFLLHFVKESKQDESGMPNNRFLAERTGGTYSTLKVQPAELEDSGVYFCASSQIFYEQYFGPGTRLTVT.

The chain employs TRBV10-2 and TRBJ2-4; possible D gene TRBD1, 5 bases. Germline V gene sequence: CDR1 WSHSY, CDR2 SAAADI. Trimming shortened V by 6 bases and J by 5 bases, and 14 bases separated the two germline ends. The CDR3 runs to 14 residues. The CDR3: CASRPSETENIQYF. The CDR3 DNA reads TGCGCCAGCAGACCGTCCGAGACAGAAAACATTCAGTACTTC.

The CDR3 region has the DNA TGTGCCAGCACCCCGGGACAGGGTTCTTACAATGAGCAGTTCTTC. Translating it yields CASTPGQGSYNEQFF. The chain has TRBV9 and TRBJ2-1; 9 bases line up with TRBD1. V lost 6 bases, J lost 4 bases, and 8 bases stayed unmatched. There are 15 residues in the CDR3. Germline-derived CDR1 and CDR2 are SGDLS and YYNGEE.

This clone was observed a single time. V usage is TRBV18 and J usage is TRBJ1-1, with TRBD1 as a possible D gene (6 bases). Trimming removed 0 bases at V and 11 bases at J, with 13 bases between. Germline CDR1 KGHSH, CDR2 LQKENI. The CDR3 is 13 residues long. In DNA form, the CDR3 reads TGTGCCAGCTCACCACCGAGCAGGGGAAGGGCTTTCTTT. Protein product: CASSPPSRGRAFF.

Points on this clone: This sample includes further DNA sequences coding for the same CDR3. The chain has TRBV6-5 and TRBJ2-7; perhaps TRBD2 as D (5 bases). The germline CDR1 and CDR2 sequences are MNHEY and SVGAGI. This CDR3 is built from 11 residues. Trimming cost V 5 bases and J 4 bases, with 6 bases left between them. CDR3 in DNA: TGTGCCAGCAGTACGGGGTACGAGCAGTACTTC. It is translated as CASSTGYEQYF.

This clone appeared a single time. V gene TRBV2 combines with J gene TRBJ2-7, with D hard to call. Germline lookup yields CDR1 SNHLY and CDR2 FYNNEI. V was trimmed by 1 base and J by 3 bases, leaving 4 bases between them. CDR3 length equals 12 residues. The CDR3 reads CASSEDVYEQYF. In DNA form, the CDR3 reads TGTGCCAGCAGTGAAGACGTCTACGAGCAGTACTTC.

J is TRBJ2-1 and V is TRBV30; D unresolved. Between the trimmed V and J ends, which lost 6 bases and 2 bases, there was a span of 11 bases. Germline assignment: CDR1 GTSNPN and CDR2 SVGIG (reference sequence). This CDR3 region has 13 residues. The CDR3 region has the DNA TGTGCCTGTTTAGCCCAACCCTACAATGAGCAGTTCTTC. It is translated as CACLAQPYNEQFF.